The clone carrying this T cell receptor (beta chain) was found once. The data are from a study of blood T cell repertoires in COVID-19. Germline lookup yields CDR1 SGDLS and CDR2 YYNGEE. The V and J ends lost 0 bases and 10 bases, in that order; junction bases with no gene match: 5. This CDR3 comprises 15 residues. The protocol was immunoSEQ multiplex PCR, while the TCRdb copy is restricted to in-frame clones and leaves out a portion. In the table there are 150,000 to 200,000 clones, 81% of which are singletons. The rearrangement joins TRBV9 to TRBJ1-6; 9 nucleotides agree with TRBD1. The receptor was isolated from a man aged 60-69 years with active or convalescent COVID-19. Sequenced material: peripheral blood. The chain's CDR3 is CASSVGQGGYSPLHF. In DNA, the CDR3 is TGTGCCAGCAGCGTAGGACAGGGGGGATACTCACCCCTCCACTTT.